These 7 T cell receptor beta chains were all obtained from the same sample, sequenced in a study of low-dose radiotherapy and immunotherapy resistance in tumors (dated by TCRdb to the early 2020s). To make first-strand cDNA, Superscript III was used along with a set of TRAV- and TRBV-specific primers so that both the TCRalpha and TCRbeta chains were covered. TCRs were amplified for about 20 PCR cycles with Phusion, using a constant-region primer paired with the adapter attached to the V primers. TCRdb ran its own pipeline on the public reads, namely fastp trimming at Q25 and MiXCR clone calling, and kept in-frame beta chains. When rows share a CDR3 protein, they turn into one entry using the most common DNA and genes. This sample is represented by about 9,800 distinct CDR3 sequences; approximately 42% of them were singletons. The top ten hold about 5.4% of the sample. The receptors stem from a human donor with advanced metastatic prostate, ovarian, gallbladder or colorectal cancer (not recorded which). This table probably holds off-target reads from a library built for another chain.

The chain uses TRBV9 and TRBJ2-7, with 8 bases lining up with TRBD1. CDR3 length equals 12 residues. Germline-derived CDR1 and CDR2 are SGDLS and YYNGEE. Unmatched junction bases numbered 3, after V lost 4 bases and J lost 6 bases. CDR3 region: CASSLTGGEQYF. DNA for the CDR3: TGTGCCAGCAGCCTAACAGGGGGCGAGCAGTACTTC.

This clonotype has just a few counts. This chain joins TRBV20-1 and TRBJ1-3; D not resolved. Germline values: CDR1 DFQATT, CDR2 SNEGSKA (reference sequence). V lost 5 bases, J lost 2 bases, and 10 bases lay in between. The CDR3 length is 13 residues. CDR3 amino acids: CSASPGAGNTIYF. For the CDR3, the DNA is TGCAGTGCTTCCCCCGGGGCTGGAAACACCATATATTTT.

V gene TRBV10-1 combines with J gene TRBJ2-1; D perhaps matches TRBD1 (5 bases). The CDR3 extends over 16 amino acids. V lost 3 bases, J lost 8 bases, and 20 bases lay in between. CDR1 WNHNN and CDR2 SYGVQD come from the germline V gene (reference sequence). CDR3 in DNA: TGCGCCAGCAGTGACCCCGACAGTGCCCCCGGAGATGAGCAGTTCTTC. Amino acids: CASSDPDSAPGDEQFF.

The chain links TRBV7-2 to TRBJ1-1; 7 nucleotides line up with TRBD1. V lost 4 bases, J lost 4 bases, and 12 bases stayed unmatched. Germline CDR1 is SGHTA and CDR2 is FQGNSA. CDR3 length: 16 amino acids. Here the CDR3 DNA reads TGTGCCAGCAGCTCATCTCCTGGACAGGTGGCCACTGAAGCTTTCTTT. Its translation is CASSSSPGQVATEAFF.

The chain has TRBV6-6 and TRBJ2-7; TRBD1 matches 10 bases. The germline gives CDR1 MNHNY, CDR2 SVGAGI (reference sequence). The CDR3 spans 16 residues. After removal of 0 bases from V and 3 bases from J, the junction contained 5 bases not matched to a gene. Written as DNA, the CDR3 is TGTGCCAGCAGTTACTCGAGAGGGACAGGGGACTACGAGCAGTACTTC. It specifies CASSYSRGTGDYEQYF.

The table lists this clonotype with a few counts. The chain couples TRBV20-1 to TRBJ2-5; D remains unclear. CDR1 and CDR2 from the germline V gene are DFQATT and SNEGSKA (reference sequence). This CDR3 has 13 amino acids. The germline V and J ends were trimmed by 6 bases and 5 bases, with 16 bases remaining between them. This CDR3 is CSASTGSWETQYF. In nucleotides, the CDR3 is TGCAGTGCAAGTACCGGGTCCTGGGAGACCCAGTACTTC.

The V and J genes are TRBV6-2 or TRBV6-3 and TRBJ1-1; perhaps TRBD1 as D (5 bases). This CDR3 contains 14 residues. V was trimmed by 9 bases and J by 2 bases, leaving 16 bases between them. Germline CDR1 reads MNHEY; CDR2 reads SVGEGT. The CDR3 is CASTGWGDNTEAFF. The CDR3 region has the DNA TGTGCCAGTACTGGGTGGGGGGACAACACTGAAGCTTTCTTT.